This entry features one T cell receptor (beta chain) sequence. V was cut by 0 bases and J by 10 bases, with 11 bases left in between. CDR3 length: 13 amino acids. Germline loops: CDR1 LGHNA, CDR2 YSLEER. Original handling: Nucleated cell number was recorded as an estimate derived from reference gene primer amplification. Libraries were prepared by immunoSEQ multiplex PCR; TCRdb keeps only in-frame clonotypes and omits some of them. V, J and clone size reflect that table, while D and trimming were determined from the DNA. In the table there are some 150,000 clones, around 90% of which are singletons. The data were obtained in a study of blood T cell repertoires in COVID-19. On the study more broadly: Samples taken during acute and convalescent COVID-19 were collected in the United States, Italy and Spain. In each case, the material was cDNA or gDNA derived from T cells, B-cell-depleted T cells, or PBMCs.

The sequenced sample consisted of peripheral blood. The sequence was collected from a woman in her sixties with acute or convalescent COVID-19. The V call is TRBV4-3, the J call TRBJ2-3, with D hard to call. The chain's CDR3 is CASSQDFPRAQYF. DNA of the CDR3: TGCGCCAGCAGCCAAGATTTTCCACGAGCGCAGTATTTT.